These 8 T cell receptor beta chains share one sample of origin, sequenced in a study of cytomegalovirus exposure and HLA in healthy donors. Amplification used 60 Vbeta primers and 13 Jbeta primers. The repertoire was sequenced with immunoSEQ multiplex PCR; TCRdb's copy has only in-frame clones and lacks some. Of about 130,000 clones detected, roughly 70% appear once; the ten largest clones hold roughly 2%. Sequenced: PBMCs. The receptors stem from a woman aged 35 to 49 in good health and CMV-seropositive.

This chain uses TRBV5-1 with TRBJ2-1; possible D gene TRBD2, 6 bases. V was shortened by 0 bases and J by 4 bases, with 11 bases between the two germline ends. The CDR3 runs 15 residues. Germline CDR1 reads SGHRS; CDR2 reads YFSETQ. This chain's CDR3 is CASSLVTSSYNEQFF. For the CDR3, the DNA is TGCGCCAGCAGCTTGGTAACTAGCAGTTACAATGAGCAGTTCTTC.

The chain has TRBV6-5 and TRBJ1-1, with D perhaps matching TRBD1 (6 bases). Germline lookup yields CDR1 MNHEY and CDR2 SVGAGI. This CDR3 has 16 residues. Trimming took 2 bases from V and 1 from J, leaving 14 bases between them. Here the CDR3 DNA reads TGTGCCAGCAGTTACGGGGACATTGGGCCGAACACTGAAGCTTTCTTT. It translates to CASSYGDIGPNTEAFF.

The chain joins TRBV6-4 to TRBJ2-1; 7 nucleotides agree with TRBD2. CDR3 length: 15 amino acids. Germline V gives CDR1 MRHNA, CDR2 SNTAGT. V gave up 0 bases and J gave up 5 bases; unmatched junction bases: 4. CDR3 nucleotides: TGTGCCAGCAGTGACTCATCTAGCGGCAACAATGAGCAGTTCTTC. It codes for CASSDSSSGNNEQFF.

This clone was detected only once. The CDR3 DNA follows: TGCGCCATCCGGACAGGGGCGGGCTATGGCTACACCTTC. As protein: CAIRTGAGYGYTF. The V call is TRBV10-1, the J call TRBJ1-2; the match to TRBD1 covers 9 bases. The ends lost 10 bases at V and 4 bases at J; junction bases unmatched: 7. CDR1 is WNHNN and CDR2 is SYGVQD in the germline V gene (reference sequence). The CDR3 is made up of 13 amino acids.

This chain joins TRBV6-6 and TRBJ2-1; D remains unclear. This CDR3 contains 11 residues. Germline assignment: CDR1 MNHNY and CDR2 SVGAGI (reference sequence). The V gene lost 6 bases and the J gene lost 8 bases, with 8 bases spanning the gap. CDR3 DNA: TGTGCCAGCAGCCTCTTTGATGAGCAGTTCTTC. Amino acid sequence: CASSLFDEQFF.

V is TRBV5-1 and J is TRBJ2-3; TRBD2 matches at 13 bases. This CDR3 is built from 15 residues. CDR1 is SGHRS and CDR2 is YFSETQ in the germline V gene. Germline trimming cut 4 bases from V and 9 bases from J; bases unmatched to any gene: 8. The CDR3 nucleotides are TGCGCCAGCAGCCCCGGACTAGCGGGAGAGGGAACGCAGTATTTT. Its protein product is CASSPGLAGEGTQYF.

The rearrangement uses TRBV5-1 and TRBJ1-2; D not certain. CDR1 is SGHRS and CDR2 is YFSETQ in the germline V gene. The germline V and J ends were trimmed by 4 bases and 6 bases, with 16 bases remaining between them. CDR3 size: 14 residues. The CDR3, as DNA: TGCGCCAGCAGCGTCCTATACCCGACTGATGGCTACACCTTC. It encodes CASSVLYPTDGYTF.

As DNA, the CDR3 is TGTGCCAGCAGTAAGGGACTAGCGGGGGGATACAATGAGCAGTTCTTC. Encoded protein: CASSKGLAGGYNEQFF. The chain employs TRBV28 and TRBJ2-1; the match to TRBD2 covers 15 bases. The V segment lost 5 bases and the J segment 4 bases; nucleotides outside the gene matches: 3. Germline V gives CDR1 MDHEN, CDR2 SYDVKM. The CDR3 runs to 16 residues. The full variable domain, completed using reference TRBV28 and TRBJ2-1, is DVKVTQSSRYLVKRTGEKVFLECVQDMDHENMFWYRQDPGLGLRLIYFSYDVKMKEKGDIPEGYSVSREKKERFSLILESASTNQTSMYLCASSKGLAGGYNEQFFGPGTRLTVL.